The source of this T cell receptor beta chain is a study of CD8 T cells in Susac syndrome. General study results and limits: The study recognized that its TCR sequencing and HLA analysis covered a relatively small number of individuals.

Reverse transcription of about 0.45 to 1 ug RNA was carried out with random hexamers. Each CDR3 protein is one row after TCRdb ran MiXCR on the immunoSEQ multiplex PCR reads. The profile shows around 59,000 distinct CDR3 sequences, around 90% of them singletons. V lost 8 bases, J lost 0 bases, and 16 bases lay in between. CDR3 length equals 15 residues. The germline CDR1 and CDR2 sequences are SGDLS and YYNGEE. This clonotype was recorded only once. Its antigen is as yet unknown. The receptor was isolated from a human donor in good health. Source material: CD8+ T cells from PBMCs. V usage is TRBV9 and J usage is TRBJ2-3; maybe TRBD1 (6 bases). The CDR3 protein is CASGTGTLSTDTQYF. The CDR3 DNA reads TGTGCCAGTGGGACCGGGACACTTAGCACAGATACGCAGTATTTT. Full variable domain (rest looked up from reference TRBV9 and TRBJ2-3): DSGVTQTPKHLITATGQRVTLRCSPRSGDLSVYWYQQSLDQGLQFLIQYYNGEERAKGNILERFSAQQFPDLHSELNLSSLELGDSALYFCASGTGTLSTDTQYFGPGTRLTVL.